This TCR beta chain comes out of a study of identifying expanded T cells in peripheral blood. Using immunoSEQ multiplex PCR, the repertoire was profiled, and TCRdb retains in-frame clones only, with some absent. In the table there are tens of thousands of clones, around 82% of which are singletons. Collection occurred without any documented infections or immune events in donors. Germline V CDR1 and CDR2: SGHRS, YFSETQ. This CDR3 has 15 residues. Trimming removed 0 bases from V and 0 bases from J, with 8 bases in between. The sequenced sample was blood. The origin of this receptor is a person aged 18 to 70 in good health. This chain links TRBV5-1 with TRBJ2-3; D possibly corresponds to TRBD2 (6 bases). The CDR3 protein is CASSLGSGSTDTQYF. Here the CDR3 DNA reads TGCGCCAGCAGCTTGGGTAGCGGTAGCACAGATACGCAGTATTTT.